This T cell receptor (beta chain) was sequenced for a study of graft-versus-host responses after intestinal transplantation. About the study: Recipients received multivisceral, liver-intestinal, or isolated intestinal transplants. Every one of the recipients received anti-thymocyte globulin induction and afterwards took tacrolimus and steroids for roughly 3 years.

Study-wide findings and caveats: Elevated graft-versus-host to host-versus-graft clonal ratios in allografts were recorded for patients with graft-donor T cell macrochimerism. Early post-transplant falls in HvG clones accompanied the peak levels of circulating GvH clones.

Germline V gene lookup returns CDR1 SGDLS and CDR2 YYNGEE. V gave up 3 bases and J gave up 8 bases, with 20 bases separating them. The CDR3 consists of 15 residues. Regarding this clone: Antigen: not known.

Only in-frame clones appear in the TCRdb table, and some are missing; sequencing was by immunoSEQ multiplex PCR. In the table there are roughly 120,000 clones, just over 90% of which are singletons. The sample here was unstimulated CD8+ T cells sorted from spleen or lymph node cells, taken before intestinal transplant. The rearrangement uses TRBV9 and TRBJ1-2; a possible D gene is TRBD1 (6 bases). This TCR was sampled from a human donor who received an intestinal transplant. As DNA, the CDR3 is TGTGCCAGCAGCGCCGAAGACAGGCCCCCTCCCGGCTACACCTTC. Amino acid sequence: CASSAEDRPPPGYTF.